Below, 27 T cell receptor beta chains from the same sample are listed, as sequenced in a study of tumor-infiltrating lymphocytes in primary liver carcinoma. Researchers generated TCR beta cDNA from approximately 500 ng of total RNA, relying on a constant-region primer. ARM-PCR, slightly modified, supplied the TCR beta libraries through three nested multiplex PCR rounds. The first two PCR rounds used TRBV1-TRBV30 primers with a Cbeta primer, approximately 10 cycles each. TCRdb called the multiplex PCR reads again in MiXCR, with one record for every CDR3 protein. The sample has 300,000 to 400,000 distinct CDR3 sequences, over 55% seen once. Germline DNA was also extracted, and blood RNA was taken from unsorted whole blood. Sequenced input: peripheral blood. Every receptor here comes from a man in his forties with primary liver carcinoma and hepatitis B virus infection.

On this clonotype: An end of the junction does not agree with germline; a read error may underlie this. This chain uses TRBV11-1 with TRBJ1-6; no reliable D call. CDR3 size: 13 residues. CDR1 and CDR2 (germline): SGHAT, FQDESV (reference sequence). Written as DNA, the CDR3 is TGTGCCAGCAGCCGGTCACTAGTTTCACTCCTCCACTTT. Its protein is CASSRSLVSLLHF. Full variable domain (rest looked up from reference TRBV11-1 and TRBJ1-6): EAEVAQSPRYKITEKSQAVAFWCDPISGHATLYWYRQILGQGPELLVQFQDESVVDDSQLPKDRFSAERLKGVDSTLKIQPAELGDSAMYLCASSRSLVSLLHFGNGTRLTVT.

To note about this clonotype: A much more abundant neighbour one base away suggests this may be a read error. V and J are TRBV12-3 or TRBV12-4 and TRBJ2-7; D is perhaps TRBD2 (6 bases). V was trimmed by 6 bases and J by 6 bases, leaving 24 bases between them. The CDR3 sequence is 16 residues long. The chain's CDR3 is CASSRSLTGANSEQYF. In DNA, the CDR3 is TGTGCCAGCAGCCGATCACTAACGGGAGCGAACTCCGAGCAGTACTTC.

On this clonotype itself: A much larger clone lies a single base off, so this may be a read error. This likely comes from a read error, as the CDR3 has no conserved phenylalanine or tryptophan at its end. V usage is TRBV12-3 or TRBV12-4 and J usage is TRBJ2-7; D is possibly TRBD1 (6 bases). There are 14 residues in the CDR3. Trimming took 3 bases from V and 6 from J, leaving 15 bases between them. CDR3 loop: CASSLRGTSSEQYY. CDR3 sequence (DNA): TGTGCCAGCAGTTTGAGGGGGACGAGTAGCGAGCAGTACTAC.

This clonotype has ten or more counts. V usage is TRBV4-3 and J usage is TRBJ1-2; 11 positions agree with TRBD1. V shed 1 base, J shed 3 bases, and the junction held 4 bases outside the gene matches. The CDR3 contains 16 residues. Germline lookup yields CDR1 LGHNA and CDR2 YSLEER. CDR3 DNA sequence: TGCGCCAGCAGCCAAGGGACAGGGGGCGCGCACTATGGCTACACCTTC. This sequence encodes CASSQGTGGAHYGYTF.

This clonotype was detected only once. The CDR3 reads CASSFPENLRNEQFF. CDR3 bases: TGTGCCAGCAGTTTTCCGGAGAACCTGAGGAATGAGCAGTTCTTC. The gene calls are TRBV28 and TRBJ2-1; no clear D. V was clipped by 3 bases and J by 7 bases, with 16 bases between them. The CDR3 consists of 15 residues. Germline V gene lookup returns CDR1 MDHEN and CDR2 SYDVKM. The whole variable domain, remainder taken from reference TRBV28 and TRBJ2-1, is DVKVTQSSRYLVKRTGEKVFLECVQDMDHENMFWYRQDPGLGLRLIYFSYDVKMKEKGDIPEGYSVSREKKERFSLILESASTNQTSMYLCASSFPENLRNEQFFGPGTRLTVL.

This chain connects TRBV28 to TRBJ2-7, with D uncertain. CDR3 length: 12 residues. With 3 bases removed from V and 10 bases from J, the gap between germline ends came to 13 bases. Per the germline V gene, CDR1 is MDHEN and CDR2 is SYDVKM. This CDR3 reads CASSFVGCDQYF. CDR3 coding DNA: TGTGCCAGCAGTTTCGTCGGTTGCGACCAGTACTTC.

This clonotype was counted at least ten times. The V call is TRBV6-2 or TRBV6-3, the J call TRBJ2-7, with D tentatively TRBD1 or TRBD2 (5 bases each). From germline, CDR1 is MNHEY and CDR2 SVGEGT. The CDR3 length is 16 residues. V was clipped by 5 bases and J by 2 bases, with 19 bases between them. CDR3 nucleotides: TGTGCCAGCAGTCACCCCCGGGACCAGGGCGCCTACGAGCAGTACTTC. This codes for CASSHPRDQGAYEQYF.

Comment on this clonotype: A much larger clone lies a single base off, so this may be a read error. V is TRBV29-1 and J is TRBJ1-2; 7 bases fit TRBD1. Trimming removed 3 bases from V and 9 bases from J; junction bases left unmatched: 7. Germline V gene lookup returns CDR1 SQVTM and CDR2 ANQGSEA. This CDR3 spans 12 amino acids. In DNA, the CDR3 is TGCAGCGTTGACACAGGGGCGGCTAGCTACACCTTC. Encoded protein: CSVDTGAASYTF.

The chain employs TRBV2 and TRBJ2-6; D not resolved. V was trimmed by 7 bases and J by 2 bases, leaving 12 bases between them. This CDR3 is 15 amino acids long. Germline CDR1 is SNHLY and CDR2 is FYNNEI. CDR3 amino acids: CASTKDRAGANVLTF. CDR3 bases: TGTGCCAGCACCAAGGATAGGGCTGGGGCCAACGTCCTGACTTTC.

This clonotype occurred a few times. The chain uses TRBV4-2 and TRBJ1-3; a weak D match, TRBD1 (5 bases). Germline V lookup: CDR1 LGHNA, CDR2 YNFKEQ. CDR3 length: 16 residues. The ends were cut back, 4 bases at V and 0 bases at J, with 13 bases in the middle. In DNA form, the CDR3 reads TGTGCCAGCAGCCGAGGGACGGTGGACTCTGGAAACACCATATATTTT. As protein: CASSRGTVDSGNTIYF.

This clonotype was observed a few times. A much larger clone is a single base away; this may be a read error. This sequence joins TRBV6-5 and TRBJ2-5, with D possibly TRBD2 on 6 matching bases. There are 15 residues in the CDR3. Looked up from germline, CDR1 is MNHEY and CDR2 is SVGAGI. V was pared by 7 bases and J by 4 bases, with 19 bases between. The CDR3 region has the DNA TGTGCCAGCATCCAGACTACCGGGAGAGGAGAGACCCAGTACTTC. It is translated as CASIQTTGRGETQYF.

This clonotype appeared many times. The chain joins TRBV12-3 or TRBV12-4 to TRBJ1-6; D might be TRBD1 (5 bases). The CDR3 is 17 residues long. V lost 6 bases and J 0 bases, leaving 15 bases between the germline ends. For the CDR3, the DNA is TGTGCCAGCAGCCCCGGGACTCAGAGCTCCTATAATTCACCCCTCCACTTT. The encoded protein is CASSPGTQSSYNSPLHF.

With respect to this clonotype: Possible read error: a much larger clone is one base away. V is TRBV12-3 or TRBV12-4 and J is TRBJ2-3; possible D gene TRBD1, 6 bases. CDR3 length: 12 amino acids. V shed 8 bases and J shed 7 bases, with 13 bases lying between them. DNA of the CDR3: TGTGCCAGCGGTCTGACAGGCAATACGCAGTATTTT. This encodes CASGLTGNTQYF.

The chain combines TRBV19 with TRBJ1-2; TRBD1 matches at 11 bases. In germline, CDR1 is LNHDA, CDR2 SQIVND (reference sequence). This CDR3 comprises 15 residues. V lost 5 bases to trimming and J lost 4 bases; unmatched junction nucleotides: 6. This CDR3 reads CASSSPGQGVYGYTF. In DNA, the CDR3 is TGTGCCAGTAGTTCCCCGGGACAGGGGGTCTATGGCTACACCTTC.

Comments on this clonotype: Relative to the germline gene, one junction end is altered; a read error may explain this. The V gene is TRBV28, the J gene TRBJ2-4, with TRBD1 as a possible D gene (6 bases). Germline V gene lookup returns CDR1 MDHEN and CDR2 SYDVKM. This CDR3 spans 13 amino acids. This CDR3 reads CASSSDRKNIQYF. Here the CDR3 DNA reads TGTGCCAGCAGCTCTGACAGGAAAAATATTCAGTACTTC.

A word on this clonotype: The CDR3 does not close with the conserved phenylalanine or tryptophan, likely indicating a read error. CDR3 DNA sequence: TGTGCCAGCAACCATCGACAGTCTTCGAACACTGAAGCTTTCATT. Translation: CASNHRQSSNTEAFI. V and J are TRBV11-1 and TRBJ1-1, with a tentative D call TRBD1 (5 bases). V dropped 7 bases and J dropped 1 base, with 16 bases sitting between them. Germline values: CDR1 SGHAT, CDR2 FQDESV (reference sequence). There are 15 residues in the CDR3.

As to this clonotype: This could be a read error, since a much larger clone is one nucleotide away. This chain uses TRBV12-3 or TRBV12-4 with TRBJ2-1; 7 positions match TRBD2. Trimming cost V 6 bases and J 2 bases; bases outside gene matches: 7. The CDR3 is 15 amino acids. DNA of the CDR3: TGTGCCAGCAGACCGGGACTAATGGCCTACAATGAGCAGTTCTTC. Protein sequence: CASRPGLMAYNEQFF.

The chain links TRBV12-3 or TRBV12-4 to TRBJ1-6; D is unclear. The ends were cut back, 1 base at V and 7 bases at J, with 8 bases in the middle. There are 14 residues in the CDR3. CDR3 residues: CASSLEILNSPLHF. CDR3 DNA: TGTGCCAGCAGTTTAGAAATCCTAAATTCACCCCTCCACTTT.

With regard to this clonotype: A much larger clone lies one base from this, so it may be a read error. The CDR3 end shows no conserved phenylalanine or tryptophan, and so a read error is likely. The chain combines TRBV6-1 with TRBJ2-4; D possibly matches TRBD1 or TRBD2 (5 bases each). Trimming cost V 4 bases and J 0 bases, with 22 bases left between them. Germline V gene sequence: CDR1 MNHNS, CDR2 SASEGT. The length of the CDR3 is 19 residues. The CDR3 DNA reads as TGTGCCAGCAGTGGGCTCGGGACGGGATACGAACTAGCCAAAAACATTCAGTACATC. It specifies CASSGLGTGYELAKNIQYI.

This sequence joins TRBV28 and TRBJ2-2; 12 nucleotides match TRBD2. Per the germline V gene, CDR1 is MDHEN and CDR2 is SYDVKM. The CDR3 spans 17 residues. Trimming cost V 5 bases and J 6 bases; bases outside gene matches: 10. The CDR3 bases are TGTGCCAGCAGTCCCTTGGAACTAGCGGGAGGTCCCGGGGAGCTGTTTTTT. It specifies CASSPLELAGGPGELFF.

The DNA of the CDR3 is TGTGCCAGTTGCCAGACAGGGGTCGGAACCATATATTTT. It is translated as CASCQTGVGTIYF. The V call is TRBV11-3, the J call TRBJ1-3; 8 bases fit TRBD1. The germline V gene encodes CDR1 SGHNT and CDR2 YENEEA. The CDR3 length is 13 residues. V shed 9 bases and J 10 bases; nucleotides not matched to a gene: 11.

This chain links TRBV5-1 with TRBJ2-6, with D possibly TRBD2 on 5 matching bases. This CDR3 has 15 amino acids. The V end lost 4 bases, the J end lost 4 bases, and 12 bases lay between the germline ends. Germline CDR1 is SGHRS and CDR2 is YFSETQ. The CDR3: CASSRNPGGANVLTF. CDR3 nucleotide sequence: TGCGCCAGCAGCCGGAACCCGGGGGGGGCCAACGTCCTGACTTTC.

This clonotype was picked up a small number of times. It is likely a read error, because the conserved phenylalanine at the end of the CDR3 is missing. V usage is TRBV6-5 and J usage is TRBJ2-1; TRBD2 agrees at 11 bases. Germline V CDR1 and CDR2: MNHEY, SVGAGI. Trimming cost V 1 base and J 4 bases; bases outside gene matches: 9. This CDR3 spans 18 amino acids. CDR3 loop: CASSYLGFGTSGYNEQFL. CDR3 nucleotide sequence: TGTGCCAGCAGTTACTTGGGTTTCGGGACTAGCGGTTACAATGAGCAGTTCCTC.

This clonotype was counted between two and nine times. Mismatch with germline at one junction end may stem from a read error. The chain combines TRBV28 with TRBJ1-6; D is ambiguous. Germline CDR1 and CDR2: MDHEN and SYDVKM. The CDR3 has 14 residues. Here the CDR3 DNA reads TGTGCCACCCTCGGGGATATCGGTAATTCACCCCTCCAGTTT. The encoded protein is CATLGDIGNSPLQF.

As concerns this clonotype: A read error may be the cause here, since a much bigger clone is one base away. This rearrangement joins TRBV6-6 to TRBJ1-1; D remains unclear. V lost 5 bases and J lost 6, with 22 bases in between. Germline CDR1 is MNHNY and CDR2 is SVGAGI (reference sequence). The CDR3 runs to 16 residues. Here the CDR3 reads CASSPPLVVRGAEAFF. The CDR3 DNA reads TGTGCCAGCAGTCCCCCCCTGGTAGTGAGAGGCGCTGAAGCTTTCTTT.

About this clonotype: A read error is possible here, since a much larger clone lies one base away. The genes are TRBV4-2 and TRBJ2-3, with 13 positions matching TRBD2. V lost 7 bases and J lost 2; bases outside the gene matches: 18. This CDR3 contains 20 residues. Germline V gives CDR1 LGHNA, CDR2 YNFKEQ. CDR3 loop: CASTTSRVLAGGTTTDTQYF. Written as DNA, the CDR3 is TGTGCCAGCACCACCTCCCGGGTACTAGCGGGAGGGACCACCACAGATACGCAGTATTTT.

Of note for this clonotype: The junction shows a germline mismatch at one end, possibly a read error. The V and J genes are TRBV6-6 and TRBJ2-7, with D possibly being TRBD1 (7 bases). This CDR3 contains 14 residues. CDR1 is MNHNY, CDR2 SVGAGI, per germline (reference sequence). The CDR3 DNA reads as TGTACCAGCAGTCCGACTAGGGGACAGAAGGAGCAATACTTC. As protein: CTSSPTRGQKEQYF.